This T cell receptor (beta chain) was sequenced for a study of Ad26.COV2.S vaccination and SARS-CoV-2 variants. Study as a whole: It was the COV1001 Ad26.COV2.S trial arm that included the donor. General study points: Participants given vaccine showed non-spike TCR breadth similar to that of placebo recipients. Analyses that measured TCR breadth and depth may have underestimated total T cell responses. There was reportedly substantial breadth in spike-specific CD8+ and CD4+ T cell responses after vaccination.

Treatment noted: around 19 received Ad26.COV2.S at low or high dose, single or two shots; five or six received placebo; per-sample allocation not given. Samples came from day 63 after the first vaccine or placebo injection. This CDR3 contains 17 residues. Losses at the gene ends were 3 bases for V and 7 bases for J; bases not matched to a gene: 4. The germline gives CDR1 KGHDR, CDR2 SFDVKD. Remarks on this clone: Its antigen is still unknown.

Clones were read by immunoSEQ multiplex PCR, and TCRdb kept only the in-frame ones, dropping some. The table lists roughly 500,000 clones, 75% to 90% of them singletons. The clonotype originates from a person aged 18 to 59 who received the Ad26.COV2.S COVID-19 vaccine or a placebo. This specimen consisted of peripheral blood, obtained in a trial of Ad26.COV2.S vaccine versus placebo. V gene TRBV24-1 combines with J gene TRBJ2-2, with 16 bases that match TRBD2. DNA of the CDR3: TGTGCCACCAGTGATCCGGGACTAGCGGGAGGGGTCGGGGAGCTGTTTTTT. Protein product: CATSDPGLAGGVGELFF.